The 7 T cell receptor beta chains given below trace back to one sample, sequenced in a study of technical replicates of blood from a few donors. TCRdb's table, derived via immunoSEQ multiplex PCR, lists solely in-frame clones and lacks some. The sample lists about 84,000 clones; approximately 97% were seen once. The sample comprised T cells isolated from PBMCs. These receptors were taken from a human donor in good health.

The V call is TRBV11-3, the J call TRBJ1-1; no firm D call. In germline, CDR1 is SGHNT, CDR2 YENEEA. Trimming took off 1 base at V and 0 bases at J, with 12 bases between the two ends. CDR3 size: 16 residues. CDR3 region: CASSLGEGFMNTEAFF. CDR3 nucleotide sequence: TGTGCCAGCAGCTTAGGGGAGGGTTTTATGAACACTGAAGCTTTCTTT.

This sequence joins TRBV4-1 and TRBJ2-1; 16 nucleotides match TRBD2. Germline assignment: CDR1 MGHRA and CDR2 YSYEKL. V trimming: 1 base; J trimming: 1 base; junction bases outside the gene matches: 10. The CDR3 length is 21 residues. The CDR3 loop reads CASSQAWGLAGGGGSYNEQFF. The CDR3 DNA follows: TGCGCCAGCAGCCAAGCCTGGGGACTAGCGGGGGGGGGAGGGTCCTACAATGAGCAGTTCTTC.

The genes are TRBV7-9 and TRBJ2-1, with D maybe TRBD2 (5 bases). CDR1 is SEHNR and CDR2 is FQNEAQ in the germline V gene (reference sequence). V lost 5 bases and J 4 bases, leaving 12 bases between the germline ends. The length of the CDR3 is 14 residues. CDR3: CASSHSGLYNEQFF. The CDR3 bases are TGTGCCAGCAGCCACAGCGGTTTATACAATGAGCAGTTCTTC.

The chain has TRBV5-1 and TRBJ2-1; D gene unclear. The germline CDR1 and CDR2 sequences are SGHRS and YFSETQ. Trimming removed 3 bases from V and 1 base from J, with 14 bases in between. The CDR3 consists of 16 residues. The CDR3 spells CASSSEPPGSYNEQFF. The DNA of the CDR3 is TGCGCCAGCAGCTCGGAACCTCCAGGATCCTACAATGAGCAGTTCTTC.

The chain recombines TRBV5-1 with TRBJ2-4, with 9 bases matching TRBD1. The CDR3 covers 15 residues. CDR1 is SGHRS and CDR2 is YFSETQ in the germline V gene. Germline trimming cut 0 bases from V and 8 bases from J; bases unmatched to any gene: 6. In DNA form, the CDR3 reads TGCGCCAGCAGCTTGGGGGGACAGGGTATCCACATTCAGTACTTC. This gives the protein CASSLGGQGIHIQYF.

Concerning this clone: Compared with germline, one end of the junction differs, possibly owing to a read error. CDR3 bases: TGCGCCAGCAGCTTGGAATGGGCGGACAAGGCTTACGTCTTC. Residues: CASSLEWADKAYVF. The chain joins TRBV5-1 to TRBJ1-2; D is possibly TRBD1 (5 bases). The CDR3 contains 14 residues. Germline assignment: CDR1 SGHRS and CDR2 YFSETQ.

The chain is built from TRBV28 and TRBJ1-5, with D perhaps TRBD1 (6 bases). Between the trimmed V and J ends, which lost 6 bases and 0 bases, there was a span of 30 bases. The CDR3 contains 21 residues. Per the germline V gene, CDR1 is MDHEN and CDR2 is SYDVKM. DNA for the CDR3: TGTGCCAGCAGCTCATCAGCCGATTCAGGGGCCCCAAGGTCTAGCAATCAGCCCCAGCATTTT. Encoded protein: CASSSSADSGAPRSSNQPQHF.